The next 14 T cell receptor beta chains were all read from a single sample in a study of blood T cell repertoires in COVID-19 (dated by TCRdb to 2018 to 2021). Library construction relied on the immunoSEQ multiplex PCR assay. TCRdb mirrors the immuneACCESS table, restricted to in-frame sequences. Some clones are absent from its copies; in checked studies, under half trace to an unresolved V gene, and the reason for the others is unknown. The sample table lists roughly 230,000 clones, 70% to 85% of them with a count of one. The ten largest account for about 3.2% of the sample. Sample: PBMCs or T cells enriched from blood (not recorded which). These receptors all come from a woman aged 55 to 70 who had recovered from COVID-19.

The chain employs TRBV6-5 and TRBJ2-7; 10 nucleotides agree with TRBD2. Trimming removed 6 bases from V and 2 bases from J; junction bases left unmatched: 4. The V gene's germline CDR1 is MNHEY and CDR2 SVGAGI. This CDR3 is built from 14 residues. The CDR3 nucleotides are TGTGCCAGCAGGTCTCTAGCGGGGGCCTACGAGCAGTACTTC. Protein product: CASRSLAGAYEQYF.

The V and J genes are TRBV19 and TRBJ1-4, with 9 bases lining up with TRBD1. The junction had 9 bases not matched to a gene; V was cut back by 5 bases and J by 5 bases. The CDR3 sequence is 16 residues long. Germline values: CDR1 LNHDA, CDR2 SQIVND (reference sequence). The CDR3 sequence is CASSVPTGTGNEKLFF. Written as DNA, the CDR3 is TGTGCCAGTAGTGTCCCCACCGGGACAGGGAATGAAAAACTGTTTTTT.

This clone occurred once. The chain combines TRBV6-2 or TRBV6-3 with TRBJ2-5; D not resolved. The CDR3 contains 15 residues. V was cut by 2 bases and J by 4 bases, with 14 bases left in between. CDR1 is MNHEY and CDR2 is SVGEGT in the germline V gene. The CDR3 sequence is CASSYHRDRLETQYF. The DNA of the CDR3 is TGTGCCAGCAGTTACCACCGAGACCGACTAGAGACCCAGTACTTC.

This clone was detected only a few times. The gene calls are TRBV27 and TRBJ1-6; 10 nucleotides match TRBD1. Trimming at V came to 4 bases and at J to 8 bases, leaving 5 bases not matched to a gene. The CDR3 consists of 15 residues. The germline V gene encodes CDR1 MNHEY and CDR2 SMNVEV (reference sequence). The CDR3 nucleotides are TGTGCCAGCAGTTCCCGGGACAGGGGCCATTCACCCCTCCACTTT. Its translation is CASSSRDRGHSPLHF.

This clone is a singleton in its sample. The chain employs TRBV2 and TRBJ1-3; weak D call: TRBD1 (6 bases). Per the germline V gene, CDR1 is SNHLY and CDR2 is FYNNEI. The CDR3 extends over 19 amino acids. The V end lost 2 bases, the J end lost 0 bases, and 20 bases lay between the germline ends. The CDR3 DNA reads as TGTGCCAGCAGTGAATATTTATATCGGGACACTAACTCTGGAAACACCATATATTTT. Translation gives CASSEYLYRDTNSGNTIYF.

V gene TRBV11-3 combines with J gene TRBJ2-1; a possible D gene is TRBD1 (6 bases). The V end was cut by 5 bases, the J end by 9 bases, with 14 bases between. CDR3 size: 13 residues. Looked up from germline, CDR1 is SGHNT and CDR2 is YENEEA. The CDR3 coding sequence is TGTGCCAGCAGCGCCCAACAGGGCACTGAGCAGTTCTTC. Residues: CASSAQQGTEQFF.

The rearrangement uses TRBV14 and TRBJ2-1; 9 bases fit TRBD2. The CDR3 loop spans 18 amino acids. Looked up from germline, CDR1 is SGHDN and CDR2 is FVKESK. J gave up 1 base and V 1 base, and 8 bases lay outside the gene matches. CDR3 region: CASSQVNSGSLSYNEQFF. CDR3 coding DNA: TGTGCCAGCAGCCAAGTCAATAGCGGGAGCCTGTCCTACAATGAGCAGTTCTTC.

CDR3 sequence reads: CASSLGQGGTDTQYF. CDR3 DNA: TGTGCCAGCAGCCTAGGACAGGGGGGGACAGATACGCAGTATTTT. The rearrangement uses TRBV7-9 and TRBJ2-3, with TRBD1 matching over 10 bases. With 5 bases clipped from V and 3 bases from J, the junction kept 5 bases outside the gene matches. Germline V gene sequence: CDR1 SEHNR, CDR2 FQNEAQ (reference sequence). The CDR3 is 15 residues long.

This chain joins TRBV11-3 and TRBJ2-2; TRBD2 might be the D (5 bases). The CDR3 spans 14 residues. Looked up from germline, CDR1 is SGHNT and CDR2 is YENEEA. Trimming took 5 bases from V and 3 from J, leaving 10 bases between them. Here the CDR3 DNA reads TGTGCCAGCAGCCTCGTGGGAGACACCGGGGAGCTGTTTTTT. Translation gives CASSLVGDTGELFF.

This sequence joins TRBV7-2 and TRBJ2-7; tentatively, D is TRBD2 (6 bases). Germline-derived CDR1 and CDR2 are SGHTA and FQGNSA. V lost 0 bases to trimming and J lost 2 bases, with 8 bases between them. The CDR3 consists of 14 residues. The chain's CDR3 is CASSLAAGTYEQYF. CDR3 nucleotides: TGTGCCAGCAGCTTAGCGGCGGGGACCTACGAGCAGTACTTC.

This chain connects TRBV5-1 to TRBJ2-7, with TRBD2 identical over 10 bases. V trimming: 4 bases; J trimming: 0 bases; junction bases outside the gene matches: 10. The CDR3 is made up of 17 amino acids. CDR1 and CDR2 (germline): SGHRS, YFSETQ. CDR3 residues: CASSRLPGLALSYEQYF. The CDR3 DNA reads as TGCGCCAGCAGCCGCCTGCCGGGACTAGCGCTCTCCTACGAGCAGTACTTC. The full variable domain, in which reference TRBV5-1 and TRBJ2-7 provide the parts outside the CDR3, is KAGVTQTPRYLIKTRGQQVTLSCSPISGHRSVSWYQQTPGQGLQFLFEYFSETQRNKGNFPGRFSGRQFSNSRSEMNVSTLELGDSALYLCASSRLPGLALSYEQYFGPGTRLTVT.

The genes are TRBV27 and TRBJ1-2, with a tentative D call TRBD1 (5 bases). The CDR3 runs 15 residues. V dropped 5 bases and J dropped 12 bases, with 25 bases sitting between them. The germline V gene has CDR1 MNHEY and CDR2 SMNVEV (reference sequence). The CDR3 DNA follows: TGTGCCAGCAGTCCCGGGCCCCCGGGACTAACAGTGAACACCTTC. Its protein product is CASSPGPPGLTVNTF.

The chain has TRBV7-9 and TRBJ2-2, with TRBD1 matching over 7 bases. Germline assignment: CDR1 SEHNR and CDR2 FQNEAQ (reference sequence). V shed 4 bases and J 10 bases; nucleotides not matched to a gene: 18. CDR3 length: 17 residues. The CDR3 loop reads CASSSQRLGQSFKELFF. CDR3 nucleotide sequence: TGTGCCAGCAGCTCCCAGCGCTTGGGACAGTCCTTTAAGGAGCTGTTTTTT.

The chain employs TRBV2 and TRBJ1-2; D perhaps matches TRBD1 (6 bases). Germline V CDR1 and CDR2: SNHLY, FYNNEI. This CDR3 spans 13 amino acids. The germline V and J ends were trimmed by 4 bases and 8 bases, with 14 bases remaining between them. DNA of the CDR3: TGTGCCAGCAGTGTAGAACAGGGTAACGGCTACACCTTC. Protein sequence: CASSVEQGNGYTF.